This TCR beta chain derives from a study of blood T cell repertoires in COVID-19. On the study more broadly: PBMCs, B-cell-depleted T cells, or T cells were the source of the cDNA or gDNA that made up the material.

It was during active infection that Seattle patients were enrolled and then longitudinally followed. This clone has a handful of counts. Study processing details: Reference gene primer amplification gave estimated nucleated cell counts. Assay used: immunoSEQ multiplex PCR; TCRdb lists only in-frame clones, some missing. From that table come the V and J calls and clone size; the DNA was used to work out D and trimming. Here the sample spans 60,000 to 70,000 clones, just over 85% being singletons. V was shortened by 0 bases and J by 7 bases, with 12 bases between the two germline ends. The germline CDR1 and CDR2 sequences are MNHEY and SVGEGT. The CDR3 runs 15 residues.

This clonotype was sampled from a woman aged 55-70 years with COVID-19, enrolled during active disease. This chain connects TRBV6-2 or TRBV6-3 to TRBJ2-2, with D maybe TRBD1 (6 bases). The sample taken for sequencing was peripheral blood. The CDR3: CASSYSAGVLGELFF. The CDR3, as DNA: TGTGCCAGCAGTTACTCCGCAGGGGTGCTCGGGGAGCTGTTTTTT.